Each of the 6 T cell receptor beta chains below was sequenced from the same sample in a study of T cell changes during pregnancy in multiple sclerosis. Using immunoSEQ multiplex PCR, the repertoire was profiled, and TCRdb retains in-frame clones only, with some absent. The sample contains approximately 96,000 clones, about 90% of which appear only once. The specimen comprised peripheral blood, sampled after pregnancy. Receptors originate from a female donor in good health, enrolled as a control in a pregnancy study.

This chain connects TRBV19 to TRBJ2-5; a weak D match, TRBD1 (6 bases). Trimming left V 3 bases short and J 3 bases short, with 11 bases between. The germline CDR1 and CDR2 sequences are LNHDA and SQIVND (reference sequence). This CDR3 is built from 14 residues. In nucleotides, the CDR3 is TGTGCCAGTAGTATGGGGCAGGGGAAAGAGACCCAGTACTTC. The encoded protein is CASSMGQGKETQYF.

This clone was counted a few times. The chain is built from TRBV2 and TRBJ2-2; D remains ambiguous. Germline loops: CDR1 SNHLY, CDR2 FYNNEI. The CDR3 has 11 residues. Trimming took 8 bases from V and 6 from J, leaving 7 bases between them. In DNA form, the CDR3 reads TGTGCCAGCCGTTTTTCCGGGGAGCTGTTTTTT. It encodes CASRFSGELFF.

The V gene is TRBV18, the J gene TRBJ2-7; D may be TRBD1 (6 bases). The CDR3 has 15 amino acids. Looked up from germline, CDR1 is KGHSH and CDR2 is LQKENI. Between the trimmed V and J ends, which lost 6 bases and 2 bases, there was a span of 17 bases. CDR3 coding DNA: TGTGCCAGCTCCCGAAACCCGGACAGCGCCTACGAGCAGTACTTC. Amino acids: CASSRNPDSAYEQYF. The whole variable domain, remainder taken from reference TRBV18 and TRBJ2-7, is NAGVMQNPRHLVRRRGQEARLRCSPMKGHSHVYWYRQLPEEGLKFMVYLQKENIIDESGMPKERFSAEFPKEGPSILRIQQVVRGDSAAYFCASSRNPDSAYEQYFGPGTRLTVT.

The rearrangement uses TRBV4-1 and TRBJ2-1; 7 nucleotides agree with TRBD2. The trim removed 0 bases at V and 7 bases at J, leaving 12 bases unmatched. Germline values: CDR1 MGHRA, CDR2 YSYEKL. The CDR3 loop spans 17 amino acids. The CDR3, as DNA: TGCGCCAGCAGCCAAGATCGTTTCGGACTAGGGCGGAATGAGCAGTTCTTC. This encodes CASSQDRFGLGRNEQFF.

The chain is built from TRBV7-2 and TRBJ1-5; perhaps TRBD1 as D (5 bases). CDR3 size: 14 residues. The ends were cut back, 1 base at V and 4 bases at J, with 8 bases in the middle. Germline V lookup: CDR1 SGHTA, CDR2 FQGNSA. CDR3 in DNA: TGTGCCAGCAGCTTAGTCGGGACTAATCAGCCCCAGCATTTT. Translation gives CASSLVGTNQPQHF.

The DNA of the CDR3 is TGCGCCAGCAGCCCCCCGGTCTCCTATAATTCACCCCTCCACTTT. Residues: CASSPPVSYNSPLHF. The chain employs TRBV4-1 and TRBJ1-6; no clear D. The CDR3 has 15 amino acids. V lost 4 bases and J 0 bases, leaving 7 bases between the germline ends. The V gene's germline CDR1 is MGHRA and CDR2 YSYEKL.